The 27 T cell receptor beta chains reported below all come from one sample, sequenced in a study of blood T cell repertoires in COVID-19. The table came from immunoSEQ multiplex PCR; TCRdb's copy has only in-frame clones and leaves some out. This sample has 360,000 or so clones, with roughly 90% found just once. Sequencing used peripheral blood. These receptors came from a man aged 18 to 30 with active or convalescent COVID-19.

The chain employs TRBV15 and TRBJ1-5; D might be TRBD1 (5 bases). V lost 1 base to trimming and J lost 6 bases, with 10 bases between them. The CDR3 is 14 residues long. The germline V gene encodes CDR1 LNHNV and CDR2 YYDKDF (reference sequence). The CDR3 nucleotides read TGTGCCACCAGCAGAGGGGGGGTCGGTCAGCCCCAGCATTTT. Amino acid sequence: CATSRGGVGQPQHF.

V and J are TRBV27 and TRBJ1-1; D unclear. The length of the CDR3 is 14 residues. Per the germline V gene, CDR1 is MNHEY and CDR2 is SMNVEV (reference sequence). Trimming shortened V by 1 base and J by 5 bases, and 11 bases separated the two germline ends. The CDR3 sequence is CASSLLGGWTEAFF. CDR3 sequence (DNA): TGTGCCAGCAGTTTATTGGGAGGTTGGACTGAAGCTTTCTTT.

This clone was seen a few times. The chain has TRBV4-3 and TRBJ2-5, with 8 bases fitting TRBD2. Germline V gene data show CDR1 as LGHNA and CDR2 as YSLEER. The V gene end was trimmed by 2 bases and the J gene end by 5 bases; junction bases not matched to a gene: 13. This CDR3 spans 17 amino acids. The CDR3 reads CASSQNAPREGRETQYF. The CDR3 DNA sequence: TGCGCCAGCAGCCAAAATGCGCCCCGGGAGGGCCGGGAGACCCAGTACTTC.

The CDR3, as DNA: TGTGCCTGGGAGGATCAGGGCCGAAGTGGCTACACCTTC. Protein sequence: CAWEDQGRSGYTF. The rearrangement links TRBV30 to TRBJ1-2, with D possibly matching TRBD1 (5 bases). The CDR3 is 13 amino acids. V lost 5 bases and J lost 7, with 17 bases in between. CDR1 and CDR2 (germline): GTSNPN, SVGIG (reference sequence).

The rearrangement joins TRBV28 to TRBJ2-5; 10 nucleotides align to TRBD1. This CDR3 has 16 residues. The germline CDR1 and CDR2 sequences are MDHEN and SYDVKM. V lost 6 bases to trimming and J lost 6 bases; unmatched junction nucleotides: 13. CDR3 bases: TGTGCCAGCAGGGGCGGGACAGGGGTTTTGGCTAAGACCCAGTACTTC. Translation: CASRGGTGVLAKTQYF.

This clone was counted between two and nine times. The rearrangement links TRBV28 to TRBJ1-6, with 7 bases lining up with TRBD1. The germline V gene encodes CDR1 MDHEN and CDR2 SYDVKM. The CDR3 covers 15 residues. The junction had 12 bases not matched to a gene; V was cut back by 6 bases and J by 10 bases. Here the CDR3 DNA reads TGTGCCAGCAGGTACTCGCGACAGGGAGGATCACCCCTCCACTTT. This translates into CASRYSRQGGSPLHF.

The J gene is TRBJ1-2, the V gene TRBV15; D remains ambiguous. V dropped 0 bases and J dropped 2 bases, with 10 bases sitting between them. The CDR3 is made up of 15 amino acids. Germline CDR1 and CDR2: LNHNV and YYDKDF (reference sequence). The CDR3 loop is CATSRDPAENYGYTF. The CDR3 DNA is TGTGCCACCAGCAGAGATCCGGCGGAGAACTATGGCTACACCTTC.

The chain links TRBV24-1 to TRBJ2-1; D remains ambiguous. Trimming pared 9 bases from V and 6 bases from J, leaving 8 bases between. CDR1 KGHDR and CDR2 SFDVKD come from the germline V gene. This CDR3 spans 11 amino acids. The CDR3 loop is CATEDFNEQFF. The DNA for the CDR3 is TGTGCCACCGAGGATTTCAATGAGCAGTTCTTC.

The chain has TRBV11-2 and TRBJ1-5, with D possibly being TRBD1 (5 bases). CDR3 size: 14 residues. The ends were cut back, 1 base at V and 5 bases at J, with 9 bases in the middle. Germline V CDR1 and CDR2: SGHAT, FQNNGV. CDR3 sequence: CASSLAGSHQPQHF. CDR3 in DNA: TGTGCCAGCAGCTTAGCAGGGTCTCATCAGCCCCAGCATTTT. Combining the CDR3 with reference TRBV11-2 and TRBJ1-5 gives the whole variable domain EAGVAQSPRYKIIEKRQSVAFWCNPISGHATLYWYQQILGQGPKLLIQFQNNGVVDDSQLPKDRFSAERLKGVDSTLKIQPAKLEDSAVYLCASSLAGSHQPQHFGDGTRLSIL.

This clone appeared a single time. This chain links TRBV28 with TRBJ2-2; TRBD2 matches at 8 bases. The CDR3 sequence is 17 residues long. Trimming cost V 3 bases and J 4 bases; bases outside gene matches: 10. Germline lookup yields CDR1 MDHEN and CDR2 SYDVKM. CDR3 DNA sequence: TGTGCCAGCAGTTTGTGGCGGGACGGGAGGGGCACCGGGGAGCTGTTTTTT. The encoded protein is CASSLWRDGRGTGELFF.

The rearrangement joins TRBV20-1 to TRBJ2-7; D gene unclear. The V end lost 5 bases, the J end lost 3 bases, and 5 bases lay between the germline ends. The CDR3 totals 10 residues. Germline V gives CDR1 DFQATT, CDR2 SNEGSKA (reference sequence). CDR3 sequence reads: CSALLYEQYF. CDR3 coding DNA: TGCAGTGCTCTTCTCTACGAGCAGTACTTC.

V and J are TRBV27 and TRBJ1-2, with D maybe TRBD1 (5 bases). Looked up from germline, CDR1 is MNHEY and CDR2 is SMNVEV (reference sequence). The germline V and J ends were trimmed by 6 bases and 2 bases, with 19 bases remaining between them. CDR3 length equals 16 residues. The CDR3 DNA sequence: TGTGCCAGCAGCGAAGTCGGAGGGGAGAACAACTATGGCTACACCTTC. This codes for CASSEVGGENNYGYTF.

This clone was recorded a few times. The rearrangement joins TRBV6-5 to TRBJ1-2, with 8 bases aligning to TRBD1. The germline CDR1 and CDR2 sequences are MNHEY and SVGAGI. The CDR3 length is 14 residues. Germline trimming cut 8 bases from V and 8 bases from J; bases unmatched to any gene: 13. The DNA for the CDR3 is TGTGCCAGCTTTCGGGACAGGCTAGACGAGGGCTACACCTTC. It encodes CASFRDRLDEGYTF.

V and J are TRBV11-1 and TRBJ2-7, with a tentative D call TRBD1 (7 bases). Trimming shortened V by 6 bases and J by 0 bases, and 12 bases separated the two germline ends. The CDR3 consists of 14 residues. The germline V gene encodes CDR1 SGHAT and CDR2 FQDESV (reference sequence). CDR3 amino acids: CASRGGGNSYEQYF. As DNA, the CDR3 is TGTGCCAGCAGAGGAGGGGGCAACTCCTACGAGCAGTACTTC.

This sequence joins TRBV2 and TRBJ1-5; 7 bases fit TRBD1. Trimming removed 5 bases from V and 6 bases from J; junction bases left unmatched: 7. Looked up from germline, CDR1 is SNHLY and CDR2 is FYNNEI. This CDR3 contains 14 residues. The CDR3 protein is CASSPGQFFQPQHF. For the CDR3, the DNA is TGTGCCAGCAGTCCGGGACAGTTTTTTCAGCCCCAGCATTTT. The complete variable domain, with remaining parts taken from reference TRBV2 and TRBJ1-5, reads EPEVTQTPSHQVTQMGQEVILRCVPISNHLYFYWYRQILGQKVEFLVSFYNNEISEKSEIFDDQFSVERPDGSNFTLKIRSTKLEDSAMYFCASSPGQFFQPQHFGDGTRLSIL.

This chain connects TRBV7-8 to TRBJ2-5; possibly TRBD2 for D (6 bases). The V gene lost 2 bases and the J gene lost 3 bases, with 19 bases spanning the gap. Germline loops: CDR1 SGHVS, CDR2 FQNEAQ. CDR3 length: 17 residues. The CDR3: CASSLPWPGEREETQYF. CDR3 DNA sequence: TGTGCCAGCAGCTTACCCTGGCCGGGGGAAAGAGAAGAGACCCAGTACTTC.

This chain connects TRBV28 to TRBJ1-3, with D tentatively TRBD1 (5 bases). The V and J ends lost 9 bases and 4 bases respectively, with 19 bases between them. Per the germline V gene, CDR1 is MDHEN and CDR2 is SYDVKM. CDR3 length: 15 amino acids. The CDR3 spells CASTGGNAGGNTIYF. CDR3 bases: TGTGCCAGTACGGGGGGAAATGCGGGAGGAAACACCATATATTTT. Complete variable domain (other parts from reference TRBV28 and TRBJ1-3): DVKVTQSSRYLVKRTGEKVFLECVQDMDHENMFWYRQDPGLGLRLIYFSYDVKMKEKGDIPEGYSVSREKKERFSLILESASTNQTSMYLCASTGGNAGGNTIYFGEGSWLTVV.

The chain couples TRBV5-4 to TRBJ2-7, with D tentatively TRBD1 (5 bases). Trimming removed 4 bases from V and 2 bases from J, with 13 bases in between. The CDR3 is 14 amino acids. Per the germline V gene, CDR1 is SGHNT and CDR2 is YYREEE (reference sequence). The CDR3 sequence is CASSRRGVAYEQYF. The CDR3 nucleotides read TGTGCCAGCAGCAGAAGGGGTGTAGCCTACGAGCAGTACTTC.

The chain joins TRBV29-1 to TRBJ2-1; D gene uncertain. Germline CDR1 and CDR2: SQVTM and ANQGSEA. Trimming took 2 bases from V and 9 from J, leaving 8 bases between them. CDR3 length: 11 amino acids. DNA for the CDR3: TGCAGCGTTGAAACTGTACCTGAGCAGTTCTTC. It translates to CSVETVPEQFF.

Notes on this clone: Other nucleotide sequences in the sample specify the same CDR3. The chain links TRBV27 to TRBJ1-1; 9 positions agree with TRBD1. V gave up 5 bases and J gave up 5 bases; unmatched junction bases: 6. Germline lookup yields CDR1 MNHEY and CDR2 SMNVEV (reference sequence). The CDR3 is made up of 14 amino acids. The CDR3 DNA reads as TGTGCCAGCAGTCCAAGACAGGGGGGGACTGAAGCTTTCTTT. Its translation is CASSPRQGGTEAFF.

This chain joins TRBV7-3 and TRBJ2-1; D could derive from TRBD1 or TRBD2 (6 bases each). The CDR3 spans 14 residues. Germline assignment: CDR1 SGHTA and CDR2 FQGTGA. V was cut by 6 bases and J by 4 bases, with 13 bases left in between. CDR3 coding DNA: TGTGCCAGCAGTTTAGGGGGGAAATACAATGAGCAGTTCTTC. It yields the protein CASSLGGKYNEQFF.

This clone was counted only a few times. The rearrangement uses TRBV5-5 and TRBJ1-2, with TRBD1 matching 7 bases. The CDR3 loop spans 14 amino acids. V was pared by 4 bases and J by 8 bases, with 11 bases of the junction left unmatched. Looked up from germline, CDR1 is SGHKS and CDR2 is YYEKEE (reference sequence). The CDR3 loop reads CASSPGGGVEGYTF. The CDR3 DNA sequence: TGTGCCAGCAGCCCGGGAGGGGGCGTAGAGGGCTACACCTTC.

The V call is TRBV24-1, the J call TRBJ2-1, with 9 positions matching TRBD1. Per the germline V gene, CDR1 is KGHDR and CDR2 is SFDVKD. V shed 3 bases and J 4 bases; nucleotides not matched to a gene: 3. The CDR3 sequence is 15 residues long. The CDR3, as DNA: TGTGCCACCAGTGATCGACAGGGGGGATACAATGAGCAGTTCTTC. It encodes CATSDRQGGYNEQFF.

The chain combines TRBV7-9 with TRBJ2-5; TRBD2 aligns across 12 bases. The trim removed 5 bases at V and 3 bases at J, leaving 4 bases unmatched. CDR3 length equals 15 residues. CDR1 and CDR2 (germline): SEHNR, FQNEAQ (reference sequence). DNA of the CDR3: TGTGCCAGCAGCCCAGGACTAGCGGGAAAAGAGACCCAGTACTTC. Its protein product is CASSPGLAGKETQYF.

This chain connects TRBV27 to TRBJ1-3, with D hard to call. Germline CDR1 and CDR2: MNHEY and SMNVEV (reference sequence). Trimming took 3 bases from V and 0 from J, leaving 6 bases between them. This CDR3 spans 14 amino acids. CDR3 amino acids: CASSFTSSGNTIYF. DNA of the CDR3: TGTGCCAGCAGTTTCACGAGCTCTGGAAACACCATATATTTT.

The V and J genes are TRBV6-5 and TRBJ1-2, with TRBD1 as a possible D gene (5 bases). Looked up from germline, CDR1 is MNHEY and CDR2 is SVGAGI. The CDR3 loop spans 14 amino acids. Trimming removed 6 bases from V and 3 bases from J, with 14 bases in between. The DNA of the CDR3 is TGTGCCAGCAGGCTTACTCAGGGATACTATGGCTACACCTTC. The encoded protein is CASRLTQGYYGYTF.

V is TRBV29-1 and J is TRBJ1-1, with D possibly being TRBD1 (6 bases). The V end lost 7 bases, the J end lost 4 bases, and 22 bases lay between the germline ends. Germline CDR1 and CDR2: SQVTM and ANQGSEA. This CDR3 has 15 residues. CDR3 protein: CSAASGGRWGTEAFF. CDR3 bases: TGCAGCGCCGCTTCCGGGGGGCGATGGGGCACTGAAGCTTTCTTT. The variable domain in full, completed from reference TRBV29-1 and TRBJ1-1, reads SAVISQKPSRDICQRGTSLTIQCQVDSQVTMMFWYRQQPGQSLTLIATANQGSEATYESGFVIDKFPISRPNLTFSTLTVSNMSPEDSSIYLCSAASGGRWGTEAFFGQGTRLTVV.